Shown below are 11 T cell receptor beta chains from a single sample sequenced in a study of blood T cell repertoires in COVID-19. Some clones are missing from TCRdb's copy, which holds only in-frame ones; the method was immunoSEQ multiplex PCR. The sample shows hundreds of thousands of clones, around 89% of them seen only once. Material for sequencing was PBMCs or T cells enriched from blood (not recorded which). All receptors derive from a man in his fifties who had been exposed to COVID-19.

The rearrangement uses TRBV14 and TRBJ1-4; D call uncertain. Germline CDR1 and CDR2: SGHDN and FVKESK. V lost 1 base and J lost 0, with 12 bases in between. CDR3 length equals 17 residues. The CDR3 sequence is CASSQGGQHATNEKLFF. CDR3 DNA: TGTGCCAGCAGCCAAGGTGGGCAGCATGCAACTAATGAAAAACTGTTTTTT.

The CDR3 loop is CASSDPGAYSNQPQHF. Here the CDR3 DNA reads TGTGCCAGCAGTGACCCAGGGGCGTATAGCAATCAGCCCCAGCATTTT. V usage is TRBV6-1 and J usage is TRBJ1-5; D is perhaps TRBD1 (6 bases). Germline-derived CDR1 and CDR2 are MNHNS and SASEGT. The V and J ends lost 3 bases and 0 bases respectively, with 12 bases between them. The CDR3 loop spans 16 amino acids.

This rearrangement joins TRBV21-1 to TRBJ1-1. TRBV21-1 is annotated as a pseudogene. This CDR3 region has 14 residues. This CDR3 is CASSKGDGGAEAFF. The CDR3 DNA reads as TGTGCCAGCAGCAAAGGGGACGGAGGGGCTGAAGCTTTCTTT.

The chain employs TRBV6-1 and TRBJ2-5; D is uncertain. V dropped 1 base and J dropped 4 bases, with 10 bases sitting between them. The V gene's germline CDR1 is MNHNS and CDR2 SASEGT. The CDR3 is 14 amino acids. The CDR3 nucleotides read TGTGCCAGCAGTGAAGGTGGGCCTCGAGAGACCCAGTACTTC. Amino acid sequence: CASSEGGPRETQYF.

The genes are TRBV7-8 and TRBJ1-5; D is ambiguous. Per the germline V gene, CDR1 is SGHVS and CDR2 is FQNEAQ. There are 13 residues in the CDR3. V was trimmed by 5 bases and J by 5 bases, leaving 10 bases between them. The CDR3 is CASSRTGDQPQHF. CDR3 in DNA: TGTGCCAGCAGCCGTACCGGGGATCAGCCCCAGCATTTT.

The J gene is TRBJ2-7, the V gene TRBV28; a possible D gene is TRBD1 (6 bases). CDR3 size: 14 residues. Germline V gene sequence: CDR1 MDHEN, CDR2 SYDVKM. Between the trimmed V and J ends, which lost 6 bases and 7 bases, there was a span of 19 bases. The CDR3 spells CASSSHLRGYEQYF. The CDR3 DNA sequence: TGTGCCAGCAGCTCCCATCTCAGGGGTTATGAGCAGTACTTC.

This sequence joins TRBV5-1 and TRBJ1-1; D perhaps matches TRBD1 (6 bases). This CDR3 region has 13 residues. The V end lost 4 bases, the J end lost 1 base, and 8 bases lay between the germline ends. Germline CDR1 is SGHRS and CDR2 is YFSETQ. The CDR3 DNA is TGCGCCAGCAGCAAGGACAGGAACACTGAAGCTTTCTTT. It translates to CASSKDRNTEAFF.

CDR3 DNA: TGTGCCAGCAGCCGACAGGGGGGGGATAATTCACCCCTCCACTTT. Its protein is CASSRQGGDNSPLHF. The chain uses TRBV2 and TRBJ1-6; TRBD1 agrees at 9 bases. The germline V gene has CDR1 SNHLY and CDR2 FYNNEI. Unmatched junction bases numbered 5, after V lost 6 bases and J lost 5 bases. This CDR3 comprises 15 residues.

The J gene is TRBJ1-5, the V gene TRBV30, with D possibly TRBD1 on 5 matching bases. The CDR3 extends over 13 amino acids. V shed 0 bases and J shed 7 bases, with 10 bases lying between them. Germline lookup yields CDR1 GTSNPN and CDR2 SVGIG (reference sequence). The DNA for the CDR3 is TGTGCCTGGAGTGTACAGGCTGGGCAGCCCCAGCATTTT. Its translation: CAWSVQAGQPQHF.

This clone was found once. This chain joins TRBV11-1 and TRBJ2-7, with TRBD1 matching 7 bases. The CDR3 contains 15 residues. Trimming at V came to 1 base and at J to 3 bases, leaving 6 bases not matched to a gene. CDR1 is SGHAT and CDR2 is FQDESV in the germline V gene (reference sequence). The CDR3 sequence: CASSLGGGRSYEQYF. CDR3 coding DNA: TGTGCCAGCAGCTTAGGAGGGGGCAGAAGCTACGAGCAGTACTTC.

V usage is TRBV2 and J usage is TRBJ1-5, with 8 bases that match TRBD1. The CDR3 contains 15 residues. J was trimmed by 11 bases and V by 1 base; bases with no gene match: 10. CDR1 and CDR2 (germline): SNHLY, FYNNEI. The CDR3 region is CASSEEGTGYSSQHF. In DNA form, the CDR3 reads TGTGCCAGCAGTGAAGAAGGGACAGGTTATTCCTCCCAGCATTTT.